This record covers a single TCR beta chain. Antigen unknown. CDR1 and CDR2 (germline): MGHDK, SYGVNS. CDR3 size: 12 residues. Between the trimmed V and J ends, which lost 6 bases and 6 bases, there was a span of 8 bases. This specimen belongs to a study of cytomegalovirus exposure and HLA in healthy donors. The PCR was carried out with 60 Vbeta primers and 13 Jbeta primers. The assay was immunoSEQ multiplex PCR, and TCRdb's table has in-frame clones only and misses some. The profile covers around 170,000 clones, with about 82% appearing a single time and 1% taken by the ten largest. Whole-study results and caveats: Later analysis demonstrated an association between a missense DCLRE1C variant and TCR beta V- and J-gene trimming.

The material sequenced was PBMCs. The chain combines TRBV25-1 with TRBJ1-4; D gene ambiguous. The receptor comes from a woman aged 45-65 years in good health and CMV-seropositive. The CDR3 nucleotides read TGTGCCAGCAGGAACTATGATGAAAAACTGTTTTTT. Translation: CASRNYDEKLFF.